This TCR beta chain is drawn from a study of OX40 agonist ivuxolimab in advanced cancers. Study background: Dose-escalation patients suffered from hepatocellular carcinoma, melanoma, renal cell or head and neck cancer. Findings and caveats of the study: At doses 0.1 to 3.0 mg/kg, CD4+ and CD8+ clones expanded. People who partly responded at 0.1-3.0 mg/kg had some of the least clonal expansion seen. Still undetermined is the antigen specificity of the expanded peripheral T cells.

Data came from immunoSEQ multiplex PCR; TCRdb stores just in-frame clones and leaves some out. The sample yields approximately 70,000 clones, about 80% seen once. In this sample, this clone turned up once. Its antigen remains unidentified. Unmatched junction bases numbered 1, after V lost 4 bases and J lost 1 base. Per the germline V gene, CDR1 is SGHNT and CDR2 is YYREEE (reference sequence). This CDR3 has 15 amino acids. The V and J genes are TRBV5-4 and TRBJ2-2; TRBD2 agrees at 10 bases. The material was CD4+ or CD8+ T cells sorted from blood, obtained in a trial of the OX40 agonist ivuxolimab. The receptor comes from an adult with an advanced solid tumor such as melanoma, head and neck, liver or kidney cancer. The CDR3 nucleotides are TGTGCCAGCAGCCCTAGCGGGGGGAACACCGGGGAGCTGTTTTTT. Translating it yields CASSPSGGNTGELFF.